The clone carrying this TCR beta chain was detected a few times. The data are from a study of cytomegalovirus exposure and HLA in healthy donors. Germline CDR1 LGHNA, CDR2 YSLEER. Trimming stripped 0 bases from V and 0 bases from J, with 9 bases between. The length of the CDR3 is 15 residues. Primers for the PCR totalled 60 Vbeta and 13 Jbeta. Libraries were prepared by immunoSEQ multiplex PCR; TCRdb keeps only in-frame clonotypes and omits some of them. The sample gives around 50,000 clones, roughly 80% of which show up once; around 4% is in the top ten. This sequence joins TRBV4-3 and TRBJ2-7; D not resolved. The sample was PBMCs. This sequence was found in a man aged 30 to 45 in good health and CMV-seronegative. This CDR3 is CASSQDLTSSYEQYF. The CDR3 DNA follows: TGCGCCAGCAGCCAAGATCTCACAAGCTCCTACGAGCAGTACTTC.